A selection of T cell receptor beta chains follows, all from one sample in a study of breast tumors, draining lymph nodes, adjacent tissues. TCRdb itself ran the multiplex PCR reads through MiXCR, one entry per CDR3 protein. The sample has 150,000 to 200,000 distinct CDR3 sequences, around 29% seen once. Sequenced input: axillary lymph node tissue. These receptors originate from a female donor with breast cancer. Some clones in this sample may be carry-over from other donors' samples. Both conserved end residues are part of each CDR3. The order of the fields is J gene, D gene, V gene, clone size, CDR3 DNA, CDR3 protein. A D gene is named only where the DNA matches it firmly. Clone sizes are given selectively: once, few, many, or a class where the clone is expanded.

J: TRBJ2-6; D: .; V: TRBV12-3/TRBV12-4; size: many; DNA: TGTGCCAGCAGTTTGGAGGCTTCTGGGGCCAACGTCCTGACTTTC; CDR3: CASSLEASGANVLTF
J: TRBJ1-2; D: TRBD1; V: TRBV19; size: many; DNA: TGTGCCAGTAGTACCGGACAGGGGGCGTTTGGCTACACCTTC; CDR3: CASSTGQGAFGYTF
J: TRBJ1-4; D: .; V: TRBV28; size: .; DNA: TGTGCCAGCAGCGGAGTCCAAAAACTGTTTTTT; CDR3: CASSGVQKLFF
J: TRBJ2-7; D: .; V: TRBV6-2/TRBV6-3; size: few; DNA: TGTGCCAGCAGTCGAGACGGGGTCGGGCAGTACTTC; CDR3: CASSRDGVGQYF
J: TRBJ1-2; D: .; V: TRBV7-2; size: .; DNA: TGTGCCAGCAGCATTAAAGGGTGGGCCCATAGCTACACCTTT; CDR3: CASSIKGWAHSYTF
J: TRBJ1-2; D: TRBD1; V: TRBV20-1; size: .; DNA: TGCAGTGCCACATCAGCCCCGGGACAGGCGAACTATGGCTACACCTTC; CDR3: CSATSAPGQANYGYTF
J: TRBJ2-3; D: TRBD2; V: TRBV29-1; size: .; DNA: TGCAGCGTTGAGGGACTAGCGGGGGAGGGCACAGATACGCAGTATTTT; CDR3: CSVEGLAGEGTDTQYF
J: TRBJ2-2; D: .; V: TRBV9; size: .; DNA: TGTGCCAGCAGCGTAGTGGGCGGGGAGCTGTTTTTT; CDR3: CASSVVGGELFF
J: TRBJ1-2; D: TRBD1; V: TRBV7-2; size: many; DNA: TGTGCCAGCAGCTTATATCGACAGGGGGCTGAGGGCTACACCTTC; CDR3: CASSLYRQGAEGYTF
J: TRBJ2-2; D: .; V: TRBV9; size: many; DNA: TGTGCCAGCAGCCCGAGACAAGGGGAGTTGGGGGAGCTGTTTTTT; CDR3: CASSPRQGELGELFF
J: TRBJ2-2; D: .; V: TRBV12-3/TRBV12-4; size: many; DNA: TGTGCCAGCAGCTTCCGTTTCAGACAGTTTATAAACACCGGGGAGCTGTTTTTT; CDR3: CASSFRFRQFINTGELFF
J: TRBJ2-7; D: .; V: TRBV15; size: .; DNA: TGTGCCACCAGCAGTGCTAGAGCAACCGGGTCCTACGAGCAGTACTTC; CDR3: CATSSARATGSYEQYF
J: TRBJ2-2; D: .; V: TRBV19; size: many; DNA: TGTGCCAGTACTAACCTAGTCGGTACCGGGGAGCTGTTTTTT; CDR3: CASTNLVGTGELFF
J: TRBJ1-4; D: .; V: TRBV5-6; size: many; DNA: TGTGCCAGCAGCTTGGCCTGGACTCCTAGAGCAGTTGCAACTAATGAAAAACTGTTTTTT; CDR3: CASSLAWTPRAVATNEKLFF
J: TRBJ2-3; D: TRBD1; V: TRBV9; size: many; DNA: TGTGCCAGCAGCCCAGGGGGCCGTAGAACAGATACGCAGTATTTT; CDR3: CASSPGGRRTDTQYF
J: TRBJ2-1; D: .; V: TRBV5-6; size: many; DNA: TGTGCCAGCAGCTGGGGGGACCGCTGGGAGCAGTTCTTC; CDR3: CASSWGDRWEQFF
J: TRBJ2-7; D: TRBD2; V: TRBV2; size: many; DNA: TGTGCCAGCCGCGGGGGCTCCTACGAGCAGTACTTC; CDR3: CASRGGSYEQYF
J: TRBJ2-5; D: .; V: TRBV7-9; size: .; DNA: TGTGCCAGCAGCTTGACGTGGGTGCGAGAGACCCAGTACTTC; CDR3: CASSLTWVRETQYF
J: TRBJ2-4; D: .; V: TRBV20-1; size: few; DNA: TGCAGTGCTATTAAGAAGGGGGGTTCCAAAAACATTCAGTACTTC; CDR3: CSAIKKGGSKNIQYF
J: TRBJ2-1; D: TRBD2; V: TRBV9; size: many; DNA: TGTGCCAGCAGCCAATCAGCGGGAGGGCCTTACAATGAGCAGTTCTTC; CDR3: CASSQSAGGPYNEQFF
J: TRBJ2-5; D: .; V: TRBV28; size: few; DNA: TGTGCCAGCAGTTTAAGTTGGACCACGAGAGAGACCCAGTACTTC; CDR3: CASSLSWTTRETQYF
J: TRBJ2-1; D: TRBD2; V: TRBV6-2/TRBV6-3; size: .; DNA: TGTGCCAGCAGGCCCTCACTAGCGGAGTATTACAATGAGCAGTTCTTC; CDR3: CASRPSLAEYYNEQFF
J: TRBJ2-3; D: TRBD2; V: TRBV6-4; size: .; DNA: TGTGCCAGCAGTGTAGAGGGACTAGCCGGCAATGAGCAGTATTTT; CDR3: CASSVEGLAGNEQYF
J: TRBJ2-1; D: TRBD2; V: TRBV6-5; size: many; DNA: TGTGCCACCTCGGTGGCGGGAGGGGGAAACAATGAGCAGTTCTTC; CDR3: CATSVAGGGNNEQFF
J: TRBJ2-7; D: TRBD2; V: TRBV6-1; size: .; DNA: TGTGCCAGCAGTCAGGCCCGGGCTAGCGGGAGGAGTGACGAGCAGTACTTC; CDR3: CASSQARASGRSDEQYF
J: TRBJ1-2; D: .; V: TRBV7-8; size: many; DNA: TGTGCCAGCAGCTTCTGGGAGTATGGCTACACCTTC; CDR3: CASSFWEYGYTF
J: TRBJ1-2; D: TRBD1; V: TRBV6-2/TRBV6-3; size: many; DNA: TGTGCCAGCAGTTCCAGGGGGCGTGGCTACACCTTC; CDR3: CASSSRGRGYTF
J: TRBJ2-7; D: TRBD1; V: TRBV3-1; size: many; DNA: TGTGCCAGCAGCCCAGGACAGGGCTCTCGCTCCGAGCAGTACTTC; CDR3: CASSPGQGSRSEQYF
J: TRBJ2-3; D: TRBD2; V: TRBV9; size: many; DNA: TGTGCCAGCAGCTCAAAACTAGCGGGAGAGGAGGATACGCAGTATTTT; CDR3: CASSSKLAGEEDTQYF
J: TRBJ2-1; D: .; V: TRBV20-1; size: many; DNA: TGCAGTGCTAGAGATCCCAGGGCATACAATGAGCAGTTCTTC; CDR3: CSARDPRAYNEQFF
J: TRBJ2-1; D: .; V: TRBV14; size: many; DNA: TGTGCCAGCAGCCAAGTTAAGGGCGTGAGGTACAATGAGCAGTTCTTC; CDR3: CASSQVKGVRYNEQFF
J: TRBJ2-1; D: .; V: TRBV9; size: many; DNA: TGTGCCAGCAGTGAGGACTGGAGCTCCTACAATGAGCAGTTCTTC; CDR3: CASSEDWSSYNEQFF
J: TRBJ2-6; D: .; V: TRBV7-2; size: .; DNA: TGTGCCAGCAGCTTAGCGCAACAGGGGACTGGGGCCAACCTCCTGACTTTC; CDR3: CASSLAQQGTGANLLTF
J: TRBJ1-2; D: TRBD1; V: TRBV20-1; size: .; DNA: TGCAGTGCTTCCGGGACAGGGAATGATGGCTACACCTTC; CDR3: CSASGTGNDGYTF
J: TRBJ1-2; D: .; V: TRBV6-2/TRBV6-3; size: .; DNA: TGTGCCAGCAGTGAGGAATATGGCTACACCTTC; CDR3: CASSEEYGYTF
J: TRBJ1-5; D: .; V: TRBV6-1; size: many; DNA: TGTGCCAGCAGTGAAGCTTTTAGTTTAGCCCAGCATTTT; CDR3: CASSEAFSLAQHF
J: TRBJ2-1; D: .; V: TRBV29-1; size: .; DNA: TGCAGCGTTGTTTACTACTTAGGGGAGGCCTCCTACAATGAGCAGTTCTTC; CDR3: CSVVYYLGEASYNEQFF
J: TRBJ2-2; D: TRBD1; V: TRBV5-6; size: many; DNA: TGTGCCAGCAGCCTCCCGGACAGGGTGTCCGGGGAGCTGTTTTTT; CDR3: CASSLPDRVSGELFF
J: TRBJ1-6; D: TRBD1; V: TRBV20-1; size: .; DNA: TGCAGTGCTAGGAAACCGGGACAGACAAATTCACCCCTCCACTTT; CDR3: CSARKPGQTNSPLHF
J: TRBJ1-3; D: TRBD1; V: TRBV20-1; size: few; DNA: TGCAGTGCTAGAGACCCCTGGGACAGGGCCTCTGGAAACACCATATATTTT; CDR3: CSARDPWDRASGNTIYF
J: TRBJ1-2; D: .; V: TRBV7-9; size: .; DNA: TGTGCCAGCAGCTCACAGGGAGGGGACGGCTACACCTTC; CDR3: CASSSQGGDGYTF
J: TRBJ2-5; D: .; V: TRBV18; size: many; DNA: TGTGCCAGCTCACGGCAGGGAGGCGAGACCCAGTACTTC; CDR3: CASSRQGGETQYF